These 22 T cell receptor beta chains originate from one sample sequenced in a study of cytomegalovirus exposure and HLA in healthy donors. PCR used 60 Vbeta primers and 13 Jbeta primers. Profiled with immunoSEQ multiplex PCR; TCRdb holds only in-frame clones, not every one. The sample lists about 150,000 clones, around nine tenths occurring once. Input material: PBMCs. These receptors came from a woman in her thirties in good health and CMV-seronegative.

The rearrangement uses TRBV2 and TRBJ2-1; tentative D call: TRBD1 (5 bases). The CDR3 contains 15 residues. The V gene's germline CDR1 is SNHLY and CDR2 FYNNEI. V lost 8 bases and J lost 0, with 14 bases in between. DNA for the CDR3: TGTGCCAGCTTTCAGGGTTTCGGCTCCTACAATGAGCAGTTCTTC. The encoded protein is CASFQGFGSYNEQFF.

The chain uses TRBV6-6 and TRBJ2-7, with 10 nucleotides matching TRBD2. V was pared by 3 bases and J by 6 bases, with 5 bases of the junction left unmatched. Germline values: CDR1 MNHNY, CDR2 SVGAGI (reference sequence). The CDR3 runs 14 residues. CDR3 nucleotides: TGTGCCAGCAGTTATCTAGCGGGGGACTTCGAGCAGTACTTC. Its translation is CASSYLAGDFEQYF.

The V gene is TRBV28, the J gene TRBJ1-1; no reliable D call. Germline loops: CDR1 MDHEN, CDR2 SYDVKM. The CDR3 is made up of 11 amino acids. In nucleotides, the CDR3 is TGTCTCTCGACTACGAACACTGAAGCTTTCTTT. Amino acids: CLSTTNTEAFF. The full variable domain, with the rest looked up from reference TRBV28 and TRBJ1-1, is DVKVTQSSRYLVKRTGEKVFLECVQDMDHENMFWYRQDPGLGLRLIYFSYDVKMKEKGDIPEGYSVSREKKERFSLILESASTNQTSMYLCLSTTNTEAFFGQGTRLTVV.

The J gene is TRBJ1-1, the V gene TRBV13; a possible D gene is TRBD1 (6 bases). Per the germline V gene, CDR1 is PRHDT and CDR2 is FYEKMQ (reference sequence). V was shortened by 1 base and J by 1 base, with 7 bases between the two germline ends. The CDR3 loop spans 14 amino acids. The CDR3 DNA reads TGTGCCAGCAGCTTAGAAGGGGGGAACACTGAAGCTTTCTTT. This gives the protein CASSLEGGNTEAFF.

CDR3 loop: CASSETWANGELFF. CDR3 in DNA: TGTGCCAGCAGCGAGACATGGGCAAACGGGGAGCTGTTTTTT. The rearrangement joins TRBV2 to TRBJ2-2, with D hard to call. Trimming left V 6 bases short and J 7 bases short, with 15 bases between. The CDR3 is 14 residues long. Germline-derived CDR1 and CDR2 are SNHLY and FYNNEI.

This chain connects TRBV10-2 to TRBJ2-7, with no clear D. Looked up from germline, CDR1 is WSHSY and CDR2 is SAAADI. CDR3 length: 14 residues. Trimming took off 0 bases at V and 3 bases at J, with 9 bases between the two ends. The CDR3 DNA follows: TGCGCCAGCAGTGAGTCCATGGCAGGCTACGAGCAGTACTTC. Its translation is CASSESMAGYEQYF.

As regards this clone: Mismatch with germline at one junction end may stem from a read error. The genes are TRBV7-7 and TRBJ2-4; tentatively, D is TRBD2 (6 bases). The germline gives CDR1 SSHAT, CDR2 FNYEAQ (reference sequence). The CDR3 spans 14 residues. DNA for the CDR3: TGTGCTAGCAGCTTTCTGCGGGATAGAAACATTCAGTACTTC. It codes for CASSFLRDRNIQYF.

This sequence joins TRBV30 and TRBJ2-5; D perhaps matches TRBD1 (6 bases). This CDR3 has 11 amino acids. Germline V gene lookup returns CDR1 GTSNPN and CDR2 SVGIG (reference sequence). V gave up 2 bases and J gave up 5 bases, with 6 bases separating them. The CDR3 DNA reads TGTGCCTGGAGTCAGGGGGAGACCCAGTACTTC. It yields the protein CAWSQGETQYF.

This clone was picked up a small number of times. This sequence joins TRBV9 and TRBJ2-5, with D uncertain. The CDR3 is made up of 13 amino acids. V lost 4 bases and J 5 bases, leaving 12 bases between the germline ends. Germline-derived CDR1 and CDR2 are SGDLS and YYNGEE. Here the CDR3 DNA reads TGTGCCAGCAGCATTAGCCCCCCGGAGACCCAGTACTTC. Translating gives CASSISPPETQYF.

This clone was detected only a few times. The CDR3 region is CASSDSGWEGPKRTFTDTQYF. The CDR3 coding sequence is TGTGCCAGCAGTGACTCGGGATGGGAAGGCCCTAAGCGGACCTTCACAGATACGCAGTATTTT. The rearrangement uses TRBV6-4 and TRBJ2-3; D possibly corresponds to TRBD2 (5 bases). V was pared by 0 bases and J by 2 bases, with 27 bases between. CDR3 length: 21 residues. Germline values: CDR1 MRHNA, CDR2 SNTAGT.

This clone was picked up a small number of times. This chain joins TRBV6-6 and TRBJ1-1; D is undetermined. This CDR3 spans 12 amino acids. The ends were cut back, 3 bases at V and 8 bases at J, with 10 bases in the middle. Germline loops: CDR1 MNHNY, CDR2 SVGAGI (reference sequence). As DNA, the CDR3 is TGTGCCAGCAGTTATCCCCCTTCCGAAGCTTTCTTT. It encodes CASSYPPSEAFF.

The chain uses TRBV19 and TRBJ1-5; TRBD1 matches 8 bases. V was pared by 7 bases and J by 1 base, with 9 bases of the junction left unmatched. Looked up from germline, CDR1 is LNHDA and CDR2 is SQIVND (reference sequence). This CDR3 contains 16 residues. The CDR3 spells CASTPTGGGSNQPQHF. CDR3 sequence (DNA): TGTGCCAGTACCCCCACAGGGGGAGGAAGCAATCAGCCCCAGCATTTT.

As regards this clone: The same CDR3 can be traced to other DNA sequences in this sample. The chain couples TRBV5-1 to TRBJ1-2; maybe TRBD1 (6 bases). This CDR3 comprises 14 residues. Germline values: CDR1 SGHRS, CDR2 YFSETQ. The germline V and J ends were trimmed by 0 bases and 2 bases, with 8 bases remaining between them. The CDR3 region is CASSLGTANYGYTF. In DNA, the CDR3 is TGCGCCAGCAGCTTGGGGACAGCAAACTATGGCTACACCTTC.

The V call is TRBV7-7, the J call TRBJ2-5, with 12 bases aligning to TRBD2. Germline V gene data show CDR1 as SSHAT and CDR2 as FNYEAQ (reference sequence). Germline trimming cut 3 bases from V and 2 bases from J; bases unmatched to any gene: 4. CDR3 size: 16 residues. For the CDR3, the DNA is TGTGCCAGCAGCTTGCGACTAGCGGGGGAGCAAGAGACCCAGTACTTC. Protein sequence: CASSLRLAGEQETQYF.

The V call is TRBV2, the J call TRBJ2-1, with 8 bases that match TRBD1. Germline V gene sequence: CDR1 SNHLY, CDR2 FYNNEI. This CDR3 region has 16 residues. The V and J ends lost 4 bases and 8 bases, in that order; junction bases with no gene match: 13. CDR3 region: CASSGRVRGPGDEQFF. CDR3 DNA sequence: TGTGCCAGCAGTGGAAGGGTCAGGGGGCCTGGCGATGAGCAGTTCTTC.

V is TRBV15 and J is TRBJ1-1; 10 positions agree with TRBD1. The CDR3 has 13 amino acids. V lost 5 bases and J lost 3; bases outside the gene matches: 0. Germline lookup yields CDR1 LNHNV and CDR2 YYDKDF (reference sequence). CDR3 nucleotide sequence: TGTGCCACCAGCGGACAGGGGGACACTGAAGCTTTCTTT. Translation: CATSGQGDTEAFF.

This chain joins TRBV18 and TRBJ2-2; TRBD1 might be the D (5 bases). The CDR3 covers 16 residues. Trimming removed 3 bases at V and 5 bases at J, with 16 bases between. CDR1 KGHSH and CDR2 LQKENI come from the germline V gene. The CDR3 bases are TGTGCCAGCTCACCTACGTTCCCACAGGTGACCGGGGAGCTGTTTTTT. This gives the protein CASSPTFPQVTGELFF.

V is TRBV4-1 and J is TRBJ1-2; 11 bases match TRBD1. V lost 4 bases, J lost 4 bases, and 2 bases stayed unmatched. From germline, CDR1 is MGHRA and CDR2 YSYEKL. The CDR3 spans 14 residues. CDR3 DNA sequence: TGCGCCAGCAGCCCAGGGACAGGGGGCTATGGCTACACCTTC. This sequence encodes CASSPGTGGYGYTF.

The rearrangement joins TRBV25-1 to TRBJ1-1; the D gene is possibly TRBD1 (5 bases). Germline V lookup: CDR1 MGHDK, CDR2 SYGVNS. The CDR3 covers 16 residues. Trimming removed 3 bases at V and 0 bases at J, with 14 bases between. CDR3 sequence: CASSDGGGGMNTEAFF. In DNA, the CDR3 is TGTGCCAGCAGTGACGGGGGTGGGGGGATGAACACTGAAGCTTTCTTT. Looking up the rest from reference TRBV25-1 and TRBJ1-1 gives the full variable domain: EADIYQTPRYLVIGTGKKITLECSQTMGHDKMYWYQQDPGMELHLIHYSYGVNSTEKGDLSSESTVSRIRTEHFPLTLESARPSHTSQYLCASSDGGGGMNTEAFFGQGTRLTVV.

The chain recombines TRBV11-2 with TRBJ1-1, with D tentatively TRBD1 (5 bases). V lost 5 bases and J lost 5, with 15 bases in between. Per the germline V gene, CDR1 is SGHAT and CDR2 is FQNNGV. There are 14 residues in the CDR3. The DNA for the CDR3 is TGTGCCAGCAGCCCGACAGTTGGAGGGACTGAAGCTTTCTTT. Amino acids: CASSPTVGGTEAFF. The variable domain in full, completed from reference TRBV11-2 and TRBJ1-1, reads EAGVAQSPRYKIIEKRQSVAFWCNPISGHATLYWYQQILGQGPKLLIQFQNNGVVDDSQLPKDRFSAERLKGVDSTLKIQPAKLEDSAVYLCASSPTVGGTEAFFGQGTRLTVV.

This rearrangement joins TRBV7-2 to TRBJ2-3; D is undetermined. Germline CDR1 reads SGHTA; CDR2 reads FQGNSA. The CDR3 length is 15 residues. The germline V and J ends were trimmed by 3 bases and 2 bases, with 12 bases remaining between them. The CDR3 is CASSLAVGATDTQYF. CDR3 DNA: TGTGCCAGCAGCTTGGCGGTAGGAGCCACAGATACGCAGTATTTT.

The rearrangement uses TRBV28 and TRBJ1-5; TRBD1 agrees at 7 bases. Germline lookup yields CDR1 MDHEN and CDR2 SYDVKM. V shed 3 bases and J 1 base; nucleotides not matched to a gene: 6. The CDR3 is made up of 16 amino acids. The CDR3 DNA reads as TGTGCCAGCAGTTTTATGGGGACAGTAAGCAATCAGCCCCAGCATTTT. Translation gives CASSFMGTVSNQPQHF. Together with reference TRBV28 and TRBJ1-5, the CDR3 gives the full variable domain: DVKVTQSSRYLVKRTGEKVFLECVQDMDHENMFWYRQDPGLGLRLIYFSYDVKMKEKGDIPEGYSVSREKKERFSLILESASTNQTSMYLCASSFMGTVSNQPQHFGDGTRLSIL.